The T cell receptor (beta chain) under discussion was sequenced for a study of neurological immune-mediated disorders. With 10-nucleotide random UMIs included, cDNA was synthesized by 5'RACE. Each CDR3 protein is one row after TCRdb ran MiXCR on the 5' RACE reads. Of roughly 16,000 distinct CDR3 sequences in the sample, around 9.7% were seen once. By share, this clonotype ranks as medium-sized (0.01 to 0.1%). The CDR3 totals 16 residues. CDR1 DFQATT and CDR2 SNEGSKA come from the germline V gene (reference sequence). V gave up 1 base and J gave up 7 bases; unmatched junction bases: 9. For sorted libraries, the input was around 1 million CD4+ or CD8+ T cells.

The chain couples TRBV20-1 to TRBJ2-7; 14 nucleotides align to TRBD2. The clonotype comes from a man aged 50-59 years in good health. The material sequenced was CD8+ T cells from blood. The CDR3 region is CSARGMPGLAGVEQYF. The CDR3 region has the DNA TGCAGTGCTAGAGGCATGCCGGGACTAGCGGGAGTTGAGCAGTACTTC.